This T cell receptor beta chain originates from a study of T cells after yellow fever vaccination. TCRdb re-derived calls from the 5' RACE reads in MiXCR, one entry per CDR3 protein. The sample gives more than 200,000 distinct CDR3 sequences, more than 3.5% of which show up once; roughly a fifth is in the top ten. This clonotype was seen ten or more times. Germline V CDR1 and CDR2: LGHNA, YNFKEQ. V dropped 2 bases and J dropped 7 bases, with 20 bases sitting between them. This CDR3 is built from 17 residues. The chain joins TRBV4-2 to TRBJ1-4, with D possibly matching TRBD1 (5 bases). The sample consisted of PBMCs, taken 15 days after the yellow fever booster vaccination. The clonotype was recovered from a man aged 18 to 29 who received the YFV17D yellow fever vaccine. CDR3 DNA sequence: TGTGCCAGCAGCCAAATCTACAGGCCTCTTCAGGTTGAAAAACTGTTTTTT. This sequence encodes CASSQIYRPLQVEKLFF.